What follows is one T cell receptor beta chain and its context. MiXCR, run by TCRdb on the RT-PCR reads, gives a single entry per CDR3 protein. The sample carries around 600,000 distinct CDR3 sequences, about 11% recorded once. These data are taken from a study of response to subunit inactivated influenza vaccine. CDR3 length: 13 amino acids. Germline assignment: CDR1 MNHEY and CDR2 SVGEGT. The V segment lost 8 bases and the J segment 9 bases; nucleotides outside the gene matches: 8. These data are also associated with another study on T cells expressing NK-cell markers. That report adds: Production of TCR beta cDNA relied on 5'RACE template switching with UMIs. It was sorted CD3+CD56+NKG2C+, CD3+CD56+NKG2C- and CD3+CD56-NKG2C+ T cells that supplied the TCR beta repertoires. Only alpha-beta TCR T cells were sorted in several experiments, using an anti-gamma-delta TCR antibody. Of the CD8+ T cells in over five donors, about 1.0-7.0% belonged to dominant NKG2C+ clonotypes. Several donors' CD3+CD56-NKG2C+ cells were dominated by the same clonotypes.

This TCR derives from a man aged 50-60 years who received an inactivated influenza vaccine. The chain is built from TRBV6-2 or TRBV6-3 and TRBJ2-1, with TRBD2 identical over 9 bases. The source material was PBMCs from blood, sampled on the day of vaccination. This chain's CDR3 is CASAAGGQIEQFF. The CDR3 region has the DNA TGTGCCAGCGCGGCGGGGGGGCAGATTGAGCAGTTCTTC.